This T cell receptor beta chain was identified during a study of T cells in Graves' hyperthyroidism and ophthalmopathy. Notes on the study in general: Blood held most thyroid clonotypes expanded above 0.001 frequency. The authors' 13 V-J model separated ophthalmopathy from stable hyperthyroidism.

Trimming left V 0 bases short and J 0 bases short, with 9 bases between. The CDR3 has 15 amino acids. CDR1 MNHEY and CDR2 SVGAGI come from the germline V gene. The source material, RNA transcripts, was used to amplify TCR beta CDR3 regions. Initially, a first-round RT-PCR of the TCR CDR3 employed the HTBI primer set. MiXCR, applied by TCRdb to the multiplex PCR reads, yields one record per CDR3 protein. The sample yields some 360,000 distinct CDR3 sequences, over 15% seen once. Inclusion characteristics of ophthalmopathy patients comprised a Clinical Activity Score of at least 3, a NOSPECS grade of at least 4, and duration under 3 months. PBMCs were collected from a roughly 10 ml volume of fresh peripheral blood. This clonotype was detected ten times or more. Its antigen is undetermined.

The sequence came from a woman in her thirties or forties with Graves' ophthalmopathy. This chain connects TRBV6-5 to TRBJ2-7, with D maybe TRBD2 (5 bases). Sequencing was done on a sample of blood. Here the CDR3 DNA reads TGTGCCAGCAGTTACTCGAACGGGATCTCCTACGAGCAGTACTTC. This codes for CASSYSNGISYEQYF.